The present T cell receptor beta chain was sequenced within a study of a mutant IDH1 vaccine in newly diagnosed glioma. On the study more broadly: Patients had received radiotherapy, temozolomide, or both previously, most receiving both. The study's findings and limits: It was just under 95% of patients that developed vaccine-induced immune responses.

As regards this clone: Its antigen remains unknown.

Time point specified: week 23, last vaccination. Topical imiquimod was applied with each vaccine dose, which held 300 ug of mutant IDH1 20-mer peptide. The study enrolled donors with new WHO grade 3 or 4 IDH1-mutant, ATRX-lost astrocytomas. The CDR3 totals 16 residues. Germline CDR1 reads SGHDN; CDR2 reads FVKESK. Trimming shortened V by 4 bases and J by 0 bases, and 14 bases separated the two germline ends. Clones were sequenced by immunoSEQ multiplex PCR, and TCRdb holds only the in-frame ones, with some missing. The data show about 56,000 clones, around 86% seen once. Here the sequenced sample was PBMCs, taken from a glioma patient whose treatment included an IDH1 peptide vaccine. The source of this sequence is a man aged 40-55 years with glioma. This rearrangement joins TRBV14 to TRBJ2-3, with D unclear. The CDR3, as DNA: TGTGCCAGCAGCCTTCAGGTCCCAACTAGCACAGATACGCAGTATTTT. It codes for CASSLQVPTSTDTQYF.